The present T cell receptor beta chain was sequenced within a study of blood T cell repertoires in COVID-19. Across the study: COVID-19 samples collected from the United States, Italy and Spain covered acute and convalescent phases. From T cells, B-cell-depleted T cells, or PBMCs came the material, which was cDNA or gDNA.

Trimming pared 9 bases from V and 0 bases from J, leaving 21 bases between. Germline loops: CDR1 SGHNT, CDR2 YYREEE (reference sequence). The CDR3 length is 16 residues. Data came from immunoSEQ multiplex PCR; TCRdb stores just in-frame clones and leaves some out. The table shows approximately 150,000 clones, with around 86% occurring only once. This clone showed up just once. The source is a man aged 45-65 years who had recovered from COVID-19. This chain links TRBV5-4 with TRBJ1-1; D gene unclear. What was sequenced was peripheral blood. The CDR3: CAISTGSRSLNTEAFF. Here the CDR3 DNA reads TGTGCCATCTCCACGGGGTCTCGAAGCTTGAACACTGAAGCTTTCTTT.